This section outlines one T cell receptor beta chain sequence together with its context. The V and J ends lost 3 bases and 1 base, in that order; junction bases with no gene match: 6. Looked up from germline, CDR1 is MNHEY and CDR2 is SVGAGI. CDR3 length: 16 residues. This specimen comes from a study of shared clonotypes between healthy human individuals. The method was immunoSEQ multiplex PCR; TCRdb's version includes in-frame clones alone and lacks a portion of them. The sample contains about 1.5 million clones, roughly 98% of which appear only once. This receptor was taken from a man aged 25-45 years in good health. The chain recombines TRBV6-5 with TRBJ2-5; 9 bases fit TRBD1. Sequencing input: naive CD4+ T cells sorted from blood. Subset meaning: CD45RA+ positively selected. The CDR3 spells CASSYDRGSVQETQYF. The CDR3 coding sequence is TGTGCCAGCAGTTATGACAGGGGGTCCGTCCAAGAGACCCAGTACTTC.